A single sample is the source of the 4 T cell receptor beta chains below, sequenced in a study of shared clonotypes between healthy human individuals. Produced via immunoSEQ multiplex PCR; TCRdb's table is partial and in-frame only. Of hundreds of thousands of clones listed, 90% to 96% are singletons. The sample comprised naive CD4+ T cells sorted from blood. Subset specified: CD45RA+ positively selected. Receptor source: a woman in her twenties or thirties in good health.

This clone was detected only once. V gene TRBV4-2 combines with J gene TRBJ2-5; TRBD2 matches at 14 bases. The V gene end was trimmed by 5 bases and the J gene end by 11 bases; junction bases not matched to a gene: 10. The CDR3 is 15 residues long. CDR1 and CDR2 (germline): LGHNA, YNFKEQ. The CDR3 coding sequence is TGTGCCAGCAGCTACGGGACTAGCGGGAGTGGTGAGCAGTACTTC. The encoded protein is CASSYGTSGSGEQYF.

V gene TRBV19 combines with J gene TRBJ1-1; 11 bases align to TRBD1. V gave up 3 bases and J gave up 2 bases; unmatched junction bases: 2. The CDR3 totals 15 residues. The V gene's germline CDR1 is LNHDA and CDR2 SQIVND (reference sequence). The CDR3 reads CASSIRTGGNTEAFF. In DNA, the CDR3 is TGTGCCAGTAGTATTCGGACAGGGGGCAACACTGAAGCTTTCTTT.

This chain uses TRBV6-1 with TRBJ1-2; D is uncertain. Germline CDR1 and CDR2: MNHNS and SASEGT. The CDR3 length is 13 residues. Trimming left V 2 bases short and J 4 bases short, with 8 bases between. The CDR3 loop reads CASSERPGYGYTF. In DNA, the CDR3 is TGTGCCAGCAGTGAAAGGCCAGGCTATGGCTACACCTTC.

J is TRBJ1-4 and V is TRBV19; D gene uncertain. The CDR3 runs 16 residues. The germline V and J ends were trimmed by 0 bases and 0 bases, with 8 bases remaining between them. The germline CDR1 and CDR2 sequences are LNHDA and SQIVND (reference sequence). CDR3 bases: TGTGCCAGTAGTATAGATCGTTCAACAACTAATGAAAAACTGTTTTTT. Its translation: CASSIDRSTTNEKLFF.